This entry features one T cell receptor (beta chain) sequence. Antigen unknown. Constant-segment primers and 5'RACE yielded cDNA libraries for TCR alpha and TCR beta, each carrying sample barcodes and UMIs. From the 5' RACE reads, TCRdb called clonotypes with MiXCR, one entry per CDR3 protein. Seen here are some 270,000 distinct CDR3 sequences, approximately 15% observed once, and the top ten hold 2.1%. Germline V lookup: CDR1 SGHNT, CDR2 YYREEE (reference sequence). The CDR3 length is 14 residues. The V segment lost 4 bases and the J segment 7 bases; nucleotides outside the gene matches: 7. The record originates from a study of T-cell memory formation after mild COVID-19. Study-level results: Clones contracting over day 15 to 85 were CD4/CD8 balanced, with later expanders leaning CD4+. The pre-infection memory compartment contained some responding clones, suggesting cross-reactive memory joined. CD8+ contracting clones occupied EMRA, while CD4+ ones occupied mainly CM and EM.

Specimen: PBMCs or a T cell subset sorted from them (not recorded which). J is TRBJ1-2 and V is TRBV5-4; 10 nucleotides match TRBD1. The clonotype was recovered from an adult woman who had mild COVID-19 (a few samples of this study predate the infection). Cell type and time point are not known. The CDR3 DNA sequence: TGTGCCAGCAGCCGTGCGGGACAGGGGTTTGGCTACACCTTC. Its protein is CASSRAGQGFGYTF.